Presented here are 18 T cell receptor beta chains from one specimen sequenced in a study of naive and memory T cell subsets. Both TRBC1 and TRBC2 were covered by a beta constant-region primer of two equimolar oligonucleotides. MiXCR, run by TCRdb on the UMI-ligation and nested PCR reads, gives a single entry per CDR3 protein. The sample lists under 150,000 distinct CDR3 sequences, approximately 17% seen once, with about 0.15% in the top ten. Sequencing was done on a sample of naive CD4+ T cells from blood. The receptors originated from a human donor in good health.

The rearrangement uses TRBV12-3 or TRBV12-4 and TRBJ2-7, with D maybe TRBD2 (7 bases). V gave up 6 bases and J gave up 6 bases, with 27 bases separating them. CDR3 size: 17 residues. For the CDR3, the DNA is TGTGCCAGCAGGTACGCCGCAGGGGCGGGGGACCTGGGCGAGCAGTACTTC. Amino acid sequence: CASRYAAGAGDLGEQYF.

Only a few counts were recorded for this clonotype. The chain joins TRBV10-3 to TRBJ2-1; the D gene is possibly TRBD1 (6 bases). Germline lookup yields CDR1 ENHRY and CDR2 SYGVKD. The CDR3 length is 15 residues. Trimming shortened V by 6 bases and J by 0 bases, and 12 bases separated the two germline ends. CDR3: CAIRDSARSYNEQFF. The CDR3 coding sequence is TGTGCCATCAGGGACAGCGCTCGCTCCTACAATGAGCAGTTCTTC.

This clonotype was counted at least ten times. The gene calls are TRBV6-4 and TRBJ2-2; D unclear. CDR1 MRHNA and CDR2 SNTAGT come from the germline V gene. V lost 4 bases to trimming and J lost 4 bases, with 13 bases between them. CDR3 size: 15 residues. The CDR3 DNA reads TGTGCCAGCAGTGTTGAGACCATTCCCACCGGGGAGCTGTTTTTT. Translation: CASSVETIPTGELFF.

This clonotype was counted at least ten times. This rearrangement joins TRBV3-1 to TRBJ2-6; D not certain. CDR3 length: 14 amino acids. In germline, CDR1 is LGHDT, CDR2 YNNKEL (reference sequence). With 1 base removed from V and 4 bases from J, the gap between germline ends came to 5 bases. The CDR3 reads CASSQGSGANVLTF. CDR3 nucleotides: TGTGCCAGCAGCCAAGGGTCCGGGGCCAACGTCCTGACTTTC.

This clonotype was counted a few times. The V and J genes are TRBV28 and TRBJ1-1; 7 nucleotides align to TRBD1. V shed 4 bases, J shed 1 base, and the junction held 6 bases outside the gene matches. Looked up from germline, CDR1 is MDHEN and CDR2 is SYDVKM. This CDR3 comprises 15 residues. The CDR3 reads CASSSPGTANTEAFF. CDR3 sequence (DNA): TGTGCCAGCAGTTCGCCCGGGACAGCGAACACTGAAGCTTTCTTT.

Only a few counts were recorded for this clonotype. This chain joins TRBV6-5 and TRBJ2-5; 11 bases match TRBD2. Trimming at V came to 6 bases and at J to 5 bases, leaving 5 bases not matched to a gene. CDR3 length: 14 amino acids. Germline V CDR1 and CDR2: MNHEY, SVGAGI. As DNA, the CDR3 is TGTGCCAGCAGCCTACTAGCGGGAGACGAGACCCAGTACTTC. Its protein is CASSLLAGDETQYF.

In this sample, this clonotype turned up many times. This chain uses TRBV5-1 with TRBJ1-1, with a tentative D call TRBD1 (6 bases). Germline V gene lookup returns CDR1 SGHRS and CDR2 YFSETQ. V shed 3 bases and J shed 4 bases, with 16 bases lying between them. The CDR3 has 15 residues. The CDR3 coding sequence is TGCGCCAGCAGCTCCATCGTAGGGGGGAGCACTGAAGCTTTCTTT. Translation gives CASSSIVGGSTEAFF.

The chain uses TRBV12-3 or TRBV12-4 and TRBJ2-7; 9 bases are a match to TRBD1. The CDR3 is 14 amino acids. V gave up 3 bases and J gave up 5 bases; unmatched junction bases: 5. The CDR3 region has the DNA TGTGCCAGCAGTTTGATGGACAGGGGCCACGAGCAGTACTTC. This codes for CASSLMDRGHEQYF.

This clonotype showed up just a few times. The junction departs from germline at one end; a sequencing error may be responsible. In DNA form, the CDR3 reads TGCCTCACAGAACACGACACTAACTATGGCTACACCTTC. This encodes CLTEHDTNYGYTF. The rearrangement joins TRBV18 to TRBJ1-2, with D unclear. The CDR3 extends over 13 amino acids. Germline loops: CDR1 KGHSH, CDR2 LQKENI. The whole variable domain, filled in from reference TRBV18 and TRBJ1-2, reads NAGVMQNPRHLVRRRGQEARLRCSPMKGHSHVYWYRQLPEEGLKFMVYLQKENIIDESGMPKERFSAEFPKEGPSILRIQQVVRGDSAAYFCLTEHDTNYGYTFGSGTRLTVV.

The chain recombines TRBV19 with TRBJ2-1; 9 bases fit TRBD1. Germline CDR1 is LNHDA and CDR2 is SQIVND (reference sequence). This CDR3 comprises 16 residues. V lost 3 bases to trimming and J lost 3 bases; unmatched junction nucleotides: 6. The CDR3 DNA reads TGTGCCAGTAGTATTGGGGGGACAGGGCACTACAATGAGCAGTTCTTC. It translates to CASSIGGTGHYNEQFF.

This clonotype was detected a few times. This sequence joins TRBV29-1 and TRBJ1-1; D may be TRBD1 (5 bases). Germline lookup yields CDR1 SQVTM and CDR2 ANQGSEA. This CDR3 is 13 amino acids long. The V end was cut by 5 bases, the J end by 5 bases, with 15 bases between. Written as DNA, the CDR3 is TGCAGCGTTTCCATCGGCAGGGAAACTGAAGCTTTCTTT. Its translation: CSVSIGRETEAFF.

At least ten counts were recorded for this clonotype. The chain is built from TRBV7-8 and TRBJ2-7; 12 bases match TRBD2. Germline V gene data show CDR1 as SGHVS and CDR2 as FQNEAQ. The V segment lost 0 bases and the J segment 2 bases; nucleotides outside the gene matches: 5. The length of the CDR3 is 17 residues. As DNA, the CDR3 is TGTGCCAGCAGCTTAGCTTGGACTAGCGGGAACACCTACGAGCAGTACTTC. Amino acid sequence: CASSLAWTSGNTYEQYF.

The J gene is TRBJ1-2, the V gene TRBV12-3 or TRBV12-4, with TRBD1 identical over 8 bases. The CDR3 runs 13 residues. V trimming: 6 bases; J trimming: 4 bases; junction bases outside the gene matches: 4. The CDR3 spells CASSRTGFYGYTF. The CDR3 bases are TGTGCCAGCAGCCGGACAGGGTTCTATGGCTACACCTTC.

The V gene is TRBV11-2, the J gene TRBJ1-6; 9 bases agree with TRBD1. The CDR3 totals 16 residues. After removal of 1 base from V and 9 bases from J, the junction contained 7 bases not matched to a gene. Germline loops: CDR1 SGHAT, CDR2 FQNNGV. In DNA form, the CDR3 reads TGTGCCAGCAGCTTAGCCTTACAGGGGGCCGGTTCACCCCTCCACTTT. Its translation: CASSLALQGAGSPLHF.

The CDR3 protein is CASSLLGANTEAFF. The CDR3 coding sequence is TGCGCCAGCAGCTTGCTCGGGGCGAACACTGAAGCTTTCTTT. The chain employs TRBV5-1 and TRBJ1-1; D might be TRBD1 (5 bases). Per the germline V gene, CDR1 is SGHRS and CDR2 is YFSETQ. This CDR3 has 14 amino acids. V was pared by 1 base and J by 1 base, with 8 bases between.

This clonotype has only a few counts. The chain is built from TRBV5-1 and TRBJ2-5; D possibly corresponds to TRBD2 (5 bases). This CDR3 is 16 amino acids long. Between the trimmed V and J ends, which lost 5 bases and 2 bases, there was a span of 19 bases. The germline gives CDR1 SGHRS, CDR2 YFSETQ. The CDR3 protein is CASRDNPGSGQETQYF. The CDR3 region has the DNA TGCGCCAGCAGAGACAACCCGGGGTCTGGGCAAGAGACCCAGTACTTC.

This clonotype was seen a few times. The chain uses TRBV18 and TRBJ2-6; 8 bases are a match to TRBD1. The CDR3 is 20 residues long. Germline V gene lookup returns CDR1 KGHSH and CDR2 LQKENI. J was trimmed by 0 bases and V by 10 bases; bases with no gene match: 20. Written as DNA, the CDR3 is TGTGCCACCGCTCCGTTTAATGACGGGACAGGAAGCTCTGGGGCCAACGTCCTGACTTTC. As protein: CATAPFNDGTGSSGANVLTF. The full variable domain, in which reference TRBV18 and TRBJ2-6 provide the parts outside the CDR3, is NAGVMQNPRHLVRRRGQEARLRCSPMKGHSHVYWYRQLPEEGLKFMVYLQKENIIDESGMPKERFSAEFPKEGPSILRIQQVVRGDSAAYFCATAPFNDGTGSSGANVLTFGAGSRLTVL.

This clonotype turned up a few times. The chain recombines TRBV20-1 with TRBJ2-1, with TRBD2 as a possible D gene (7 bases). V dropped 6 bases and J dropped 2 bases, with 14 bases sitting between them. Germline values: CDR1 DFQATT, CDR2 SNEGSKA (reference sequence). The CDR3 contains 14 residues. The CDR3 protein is CSALTGTTYNEQFF. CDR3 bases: TGCAGTGCCTTAACAGGGACTACCTACAATGAGCAGTTCTTC.